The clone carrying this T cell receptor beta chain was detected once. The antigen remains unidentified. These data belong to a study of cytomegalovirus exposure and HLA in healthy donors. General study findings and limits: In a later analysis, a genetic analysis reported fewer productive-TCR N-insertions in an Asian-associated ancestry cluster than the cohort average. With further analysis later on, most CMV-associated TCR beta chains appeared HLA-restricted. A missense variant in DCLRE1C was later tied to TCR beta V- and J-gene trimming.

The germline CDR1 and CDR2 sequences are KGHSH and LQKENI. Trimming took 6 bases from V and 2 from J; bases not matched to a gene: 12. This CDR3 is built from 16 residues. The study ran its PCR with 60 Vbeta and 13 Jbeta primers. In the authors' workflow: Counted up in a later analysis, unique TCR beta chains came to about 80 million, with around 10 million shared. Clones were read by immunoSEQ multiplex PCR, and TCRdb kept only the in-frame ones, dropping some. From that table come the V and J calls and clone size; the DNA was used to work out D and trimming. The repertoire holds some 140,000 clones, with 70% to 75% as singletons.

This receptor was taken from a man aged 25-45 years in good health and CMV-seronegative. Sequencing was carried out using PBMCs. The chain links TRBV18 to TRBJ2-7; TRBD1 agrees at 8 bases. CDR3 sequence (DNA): TGTGCCAGCTCCCCAGGAGGCGGGACAGGAACCTACGAGCAGTACTTC. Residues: CASSPGGGTGTYEQYF. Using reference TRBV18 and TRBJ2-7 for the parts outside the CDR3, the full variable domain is NAGVMQNPRHLVRRRGQEARLRCSPMKGHSHVYWYRQLPEEGLKFMVYLQKENIIDESGMPKERFSAEFPKEGPSILRIQQVVRGDSAAYFCASSPGGGTGTYEQYFGPGTRLTVT.